The source of this TCR beta chain is a study of T cell responses to AZD1222 COVID-19 vaccine (dated by TCRdb to the early 2020s). About the study as a whole: A total of over 230 trial participants underwent TCR sequencing, of whom some 210 received two doses of AZD1222 and about 26 received two doses of the MenACWY control vaccine. Trial participants were enrolled by age into subgroups of 18-55, 56-69 and 70-plus years, and roughly 160, 29 and 62 TCR-sequenced participants, respectively, were included in these subgroups.

What the research found in general, with its limitations: Most participants were white British and females outnumbered males, and the authors suggested that clonal diversity may have been underestimated. The whole spike protein was spanned by vaccine-associated CD4 TCRs, and dominant responses were seen in regions 160-218 and 743-854. Because no day 14 peak-response samples were available, the repertoires could be characterized only after the peak T cell response. In the small 56-69-year group, the increase in depth fell short of significance, most likely because of low power. Conclusions about previously exposed vaccinees are limited because only five to seven AZD1222 recipients were SARS-CoV-2 seropositive at baseline. After two AZD1222 doses, both the breadth and the depth of spike-specific TCRs were significantly higher than at day 0 and than in MenACWY recipients. Reportedly, almost half of the unique spike-specific TCRs recognized epitopes lying outside the regions that are mutated in the B.1.351 and B.1.1.7 variants.

The CDR3 regions of human TCRbeta chains were analyzed by immunosequencing. Per the original workflow: Repertoire TCRs were checked for matches against a reference library of SARS-CoV-2-specific TCRs that had been generated using the MIRA antigen-specificity platform. Breadth meant the fraction of unique TCRs that were SARS-CoV-2-associated, whereas depth meant the fraction of total T cells that were SARS-CoV-2-associated. Each spike-specific TCR was assigned to its reactive spike region and to a CD4 or CD8 class using the MIRA data. Log10-transformed breadth and depth values were compared by one-way ANOVA with Sidak's multiple comparisons tests. TCRdb obtained this table from immuneACCESS and retained in-frame rearrangements with V and J assigned. These tables miss some clones; where compared with another copy, unresolved V genes account for less than half of the shortfall, and the remainder is unexplained. Clone size and V and J calls were adopted from that table, with D and trimming inferred from the DNA. This sample lists about 130,000 clones; around 90% were detected once. Of the sample, about 4.2% is held by the ten largest clones.

Note on this clone: The target of this receptor is not known. No qualities accompany the bases; no much larger clone lies one base away.

What this sample's time point label stands for: baseline before first vaccination. What this sample's treatment or condition label stands for: meningococcal conjugate vaccine given as trial control. Vaccinee samples were obtained from the UK trials COV001 and COV002, which included a single-blind randomized controlled phase 2/3 trial of AZD1222 (ChAdOx1 nCoV-19) in healthy adults. Trial participant PBMC samples were collected at day 0 and day 28 after the second dose for TCRbeta chain sequencing. V trim: 6 bases; J trim: 5 bases; unmatched bases: 9. The CDR1 and CDR2 encoded by the germline V gene (reference sequence) are LNHDA and SQIVND. The CDR3 starts with the cysteine, ends with the phenylalanine, and has 15 residues. Just the 45-base CDR3 DNA is kept, in frame starting at base 1.

The source is an adult in good health. Material: peripheral blood, obtained on day 0 of MenACWY control vaccination. The chain links TRBV19 with TRBJ2-3; the central 9 bases match TRBD1. The CDR3 region: CASRVGQGARDTQYF. The DNA sequence is given as TGTGCCAGTAGGGTGGGACAGGGTGCGAGAGATACGCAGTATTTT.